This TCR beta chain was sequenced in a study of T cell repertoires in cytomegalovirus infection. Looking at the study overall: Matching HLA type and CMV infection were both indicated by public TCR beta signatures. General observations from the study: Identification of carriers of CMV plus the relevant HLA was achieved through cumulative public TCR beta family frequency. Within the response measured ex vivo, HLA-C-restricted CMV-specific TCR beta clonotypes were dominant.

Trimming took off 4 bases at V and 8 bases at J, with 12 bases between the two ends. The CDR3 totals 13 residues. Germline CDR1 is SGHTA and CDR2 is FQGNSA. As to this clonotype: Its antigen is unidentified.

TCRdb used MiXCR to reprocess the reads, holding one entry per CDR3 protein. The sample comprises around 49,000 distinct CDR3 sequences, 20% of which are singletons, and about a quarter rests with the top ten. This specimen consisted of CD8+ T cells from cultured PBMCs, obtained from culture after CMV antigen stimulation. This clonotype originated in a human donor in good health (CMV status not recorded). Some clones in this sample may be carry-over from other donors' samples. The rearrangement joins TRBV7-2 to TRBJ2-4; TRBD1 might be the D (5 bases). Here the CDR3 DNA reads TGTGCCAGCAGCTCCGACCCAGGGTACATTCAGTACTTC. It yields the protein CASSSDPGYIQYF.